The 13 T cell receptor beta chains below all came from one sample that was sequenced in a study of blood T cell repertoires in COVID-19. Method: immunoSEQ multiplex PCR; TCRdb's copy keeps in-frame clones and lacks some. The sample consists of over 100,000 clones, around 80% of them appearing once. The sample taken for sequencing was peripheral blood. The receptor set was obtained from a man aged 55 to 70 with active or convalescent COVID-19.

The chain has TRBV28 and TRBJ2-5; 10 positions match TRBD2. Germline CDR1 reads MDHEN; CDR2 reads SYDVKM. The CDR3 has 16 amino acids. The ends lost 5 bases at V and 6 bases at J; junction bases unmatched: 12. This CDR3 reads CASSKRVSSGRKTQYF. The CDR3 nucleotides read TGTGCCAGCAGTAAACGGGTATCTAGCGGGAGAAAGACCCAGTACTTC.

This clone rates as medium-sized (0.01 to 0.1%). This rearrangement joins TRBV5-1 to TRBJ2-1, with 7 bases identical to TRBD1. This CDR3 is built from 14 residues. Germline lookup yields CDR1 SGHRS and CDR2 YFSETQ. With 4 bases clipped from V and 5 bases from J, the junction kept 6 bases outside the gene matches. For the CDR3, the DNA is TGCGCCAGCAGCGACAGGGATGTTGACAATGAGCAGTTCTTC. Translating gives CASSDRDVDNEQFF.

J is TRBJ2-7 and V is TRBV4-3; 10 nucleotides agree with TRBD2. This CDR3 has 15 residues. CDR1 is LGHNA, CDR2 YSLEER, per germline. V dropped 4 bases and J dropped 0; count of bases not matched to a gene: 3. CDR3 residues: CASSRGLADSYEQYF. As DNA, the CDR3 is TGCGCCAGCAGCCGTGGACTAGCGGACTCCTACGAGCAGTACTTC.

The rearrangement joins TRBV5-1 to TRBJ2-5; 9 nucleotides align to TRBD2. The CDR3 loop spans 14 amino acids. Germline V lookup: CDR1 SGHRS, CDR2 YFSETQ. Trimming at V came to 4 bases and at J to 4 bases, leaving 5 bases not matched to a gene. The CDR3 loop is CASSVGTSRETQYF. CDR3 DNA sequence: TGCGCCAGCAGCGTCGGGACTAGCAGAGAGACCCAGTACTTC. Supplemented by reference TRBV5-1 and TRBJ2-5, the full variable domain reads KAGVTQTPRYLIKTRGQQVTLSCSPISGHRSVSWYQQTPGQGLQFLFEYFSETQRNKGNFPGRFSGRQFSNSRSEMNVSTLELGDSALYLCASSVGTSRETQYFGPGTRLLVL.

The gene calls are TRBV3-1 (or the pseudogene TRBV3-2) and TRBJ2-3; TRBD2 might be the D (6 bases). Trimming cost V 1 base and J 4 bases, with 6 bases left between them. The germline CDR1 and CDR2 sequences are LGHDT and YNNKEL (reference sequence). The CDR3 has 13 residues. CDR3 loop: CASSQGGADTQYF. The CDR3 DNA sequence: TGTGCCAGCAGCCAAGGGGGGGCAGATACGCAGTATTTT.

V gene TRBV12-3 or TRBV12-4 combines with J gene TRBJ2-2; no reliable D call. CDR3 length equals 13 residues. V shed 7 bases and J shed 11 bases, with 17 bases lying between them. This CDR3 is CASTLGPVRELFF. Here the CDR3 DNA reads TGTGCCAGCACCCTTGGGCCCGTGAGAGAGCTGTTTTTT.

The chain employs TRBV30 and TRBJ1-1, with 10 bases lining up with TRBD1. Unmatched junction bases numbered 13, after V lost 1 base and J lost 8 bases. Germline lookup yields CDR1 GTSNPN and CDR2 SVGIG (reference sequence). The CDR3 is 16 amino acids. CDR3 DNA sequence: TGTGCCTGGAGTGAGGGACAGGGGTGGTACCCCGGGGAAGCTTTCTTT. Its translation: CAWSEGQGWYPGEAFF.

The rearrangement joins TRBV19 to TRBJ2-7; possible D gene TRBD2, 7 bases. Germline CDR1 LNHDA, CDR2 SQIVND (reference sequence). This CDR3 is 17 amino acids long. Between the trimmed V and J ends, which lost 6 bases and 0 bases, there was a span of 21 bases. CDR3 sequence (DNA): TGTGCCAGTAGCCCGCCAGCGGGACACTCGAGCTCCTACGAGCAGTACTTC. This translates into CASSPPAGHSSSYEQYF. The full variable domain, rest sourced from reference TRBV19 and TRBJ2-7, is DGGITQSPKYLFRKEGQNVTLSCEQNLNHDAMYWYRQDPGQGLRLIYYSQIVNDFQKGDIAEGYSVSREKKESFPLTVTSAQKNPTAFYLCASSPPAGHSSSYEQYFGPGTRLTVT.

The chain employs TRBV7-9 and TRBJ2-2; D may be TRBD1 (6 bases). Trimming removed 7 bases at V and 1 base at J, with 13 bases between. Germline V lookup: CDR1 SEHNR, CDR2 FQNEAQ (reference sequence). This CDR3 is built from 15 residues. For the CDR3, the DNA is TGTGCCAGCACGCCCAACAGGGTGAACACCGGGGAGCTGTTTTTT. Residues: CASTPNRVNTGELFF.

The chain recombines TRBV4-1 with TRBJ1-5, with 7 bases lining up with TRBD1. The CDR3 is 16 residues long. J lost 4 bases, V lost 4 bases, and 10 bases had no gene match. Germline V CDR1 and CDR2: MGHRA, YSYEKL. DNA for the CDR3: TGCGCCAGCAGCCGAGTCCCAGGGGGACCAAATCAGCCCCAGCATTTT. Translated, it gives CASSRVPGGPNQPQHF.

V gene TRBV28 combines with J gene TRBJ1-5; D may be TRBD1 (5 bases). The germline gives CDR1 MDHEN, CDR2 SYDVKM. The V gene lost 5 bases and the J gene lost 3 bases, with 14 bases spanning the gap. This CDR3 comprises 15 residues. The CDR3 nucleotides read TGTGCCAGCAGTCAGTACAGGCTCTCCAATCAGCCCCAGCATTTT. It is translated as CASSQYRLSNQPQHF.

This chain connects TRBV5-5 to TRBJ1-4; no clear D gene. Germline-derived CDR1 and CDR2 are SGHKS and YYEKEE (reference sequence). The V end was cut by 2 bases, the J end by 3 bases, with 8 bases between. This CDR3 is built from 14 residues. The CDR3, as DNA: TGTGCCAGCAGCTTCAGTGCGGCTAATGAAAAACTGTTTTTT. Translating gives CASSFSAANEKLFF. Supplemented by reference TRBV5-5 and TRBJ1-4, the full variable domain reads DAGVTQSPTHLIKTRGQQVTLRCSPISGHKSVSWYQQVLGQGPQFIFQYYEKEERGRGNFPDRFSARQFPNYSSELNVNALLLGDSALYLCASSFSAANEKLFFGSGTQLSVL.

The chain is built from TRBV5-1 and TRBJ2-7, with 7 nucleotides matching TRBD1. The V gene end was trimmed by 4 bases and the J gene end by 1 base; junction bases not matched to a gene: 5. The CDR3 consists of 14 residues. The germline gives CDR1 SGHRS, CDR2 YFSETQ. The CDR3 DNA follows: TGCGCCAGCAGCCCGGGACAGACATCCTACGAGCAGTACTTC. This codes for CASSPGQTSYEQYF.